This TCR beta chain is drawn from a study of cytotoxic CD8 clonotypes in ibrutinib-treated CLL. Findings and limits, study-wide: Circulating CD8+ T-cell counts were tracked by baseline clonality, which exceeded that of age-matched healthy donors. Public clonotypes, an uncommon group, contracted or remained stable on treatment. Clonality showed a rise at ibrutinib response that reversed toward baseline at progression.

Remarks on this clone: The target antigen is unknown.

The CDR3 loop spans 12 amino acids. Germline lookup yields CDR1 GTSNPN and CDR2 SVGIG (reference sequence). V dropped 8 bases and J dropped 3; count of bases not matched to a gene: 4. Here immunoSEQ multiplex PCR was the method, and the copy in TCRdb shows in-frame clones only, minus some. Of a few hundred thousand clones in the sample, about 80% were seen once. The V call is TRBV30, the J call TRBJ1-2; 9 nucleotides match TRBD1. The origin of this receptor is a human donor with chronic lymphocytic leukemia. Sample: PBMCs, taken before ibrutinib treatment. The CDR3 is CAGRTGDYGYTF. Written as DNA, the CDR3 is TGTGCCGGGCGGACAGGGGACTATGGCTACACCTTC.